One sample yielded the 16 T cell receptor beta chains listed below, sequenced in a study of Ad26.COV2.S vaccination and SARS-CoV-2 variants. Assay: immunoSEQ multiplex PCR; the TCRdb copy retains only in-frame clones and omits some. The data show about 680,000 clones, around 92% seen once. Specified treatment: about 20 received Ad26.COV2.S at low or high dose, single or two shots; roughly five received placebo; per-sample allocation not given. Collection of the samples took place on day 63 after the first injection of vaccine or placebo. Sample: peripheral blood, taken in a trial of Ad26.COV2.S vaccine versus placebo. The receptor source for this set is a person between 18 and 60 years old who received the Ad26.COV2.S COVID-19 vaccine or a placebo.

A note on this clone: This sample includes further DNA sequences coding for the same CDR3. This chain uses TRBV10-3 with TRBJ2-1, with D tentatively TRBD2 (5 bases). This CDR3 has 13 amino acids. The V gene lost 6 bases and the J gene lost 1 base, with 7 bases spanning the gap. Germline V lookup: CDR1 ENHRY, CDR2 SYGVKD. The CDR3 DNA is TGTGCCATCAGGGGGAGTTCCTACAATGAGCAGTTCTTC. This gives the protein CAIRGSSYNEQFF.

This rearrangement joins TRBV7-8 to TRBJ2-7; D is unclear. Trimming pared 5 bases from V and 5 bases from J, leaving 10 bases between. Germline assignment: CDR1 SGHVS and CDR2 FQNEAQ. The CDR3 consists of 12 residues. The CDR3 DNA is TGTGCCAGCAGCCCCTCCACCCACGAGCAGTACTTC. Amino acids: CASSPSTHEQYF. Filled out from reference TRBV7-8 and TRBJ2-7, the complete variable domain reads GAGVSQSPRYKVAKRGQDVALRCDPISGHVSLFWYQQALGQGPEFLTYFQNEAQLDKSGLPSDRFFAERPEGSVSTLKIQRTQQEDSAVYLCASSPSTHEQYFGPGTRLTVT.

This clone showed up just once. This rearrangement joins TRBV27 to TRBJ1-2; weak D call: TRBD1 (5 bases). V gave up 3 bases and J gave up 8 bases, with 19 bases separating them. Germline CDR1 is MNHEY and CDR2 is SMNVEV (reference sequence). This CDR3 spans 15 amino acids. The CDR3: CASSLGDGLRSGYTF. The CDR3 DNA reads as TGTGCCAGCAGTTTGGGGGACGGGCTAAGAAGCGGCTACACCTTC.

CDR3 nucleotide sequence: TGTGCCACTTCGACAGGGGCGACAGATACGCAGTATTTT. Translation gives CATSTGATDTQYF. The V and J genes are TRBV24-1 and TRBJ2-3; TRBD1 agrees at 8 bases. Germline-derived CDR1 and CDR2 are KGHDR and SFDVKD. V was clipped by 10 bases and J by 3 bases; unmatched bases: 5. The CDR3 totals 13 residues.

The V gene is TRBV30, the J gene TRBJ2-3; TRBD2 aligns across 11 bases. The germline CDR1 and CDR2 sequences are GTSNPN and SVGIG (reference sequence). Trimming took 8 bases from V and 0 from J; bases not matched to a gene: 7. This CDR3 has 15 residues. CDR3 residues: CAGGGLADSTDTQYF. The CDR3 DNA sequence: TGTGCCGGAGGGGGACTAGCGGATAGCACAGATACGCAGTATTTT.

The rearrangement uses TRBV2 and TRBJ2-1; tentatively, D is TRBD2 (5 bases). The length of the CDR3 is 12 residues. Between the trimmed V and J ends, which lost 4 bases and 4 bases, there was a span of 5 bases. From germline, CDR1 is SNHLY and CDR2 FYNNEI. The chain's CDR3 is CASSGLYNEQFF. The CDR3 bases are TGTGCCAGCAGTGGACTATACAATGAGCAGTTCTTC.

Here the CDR3 reads CASSQQGAEETQYF. The CDR3 coding sequence is TGTGCCAGCAGCCAACAGGGGGCGGAGGAGACCCAGTACTTC. V is TRBV11-2 and J is TRBJ2-5; TRBD1 aligns across 9 bases. CDR1 SGHAT and CDR2 FQNNGV come from the germline V gene. This CDR3 is 14 amino acids long. The V segment lost 5 bases and the J segment 5 bases; nucleotides outside the gene matches: 6. Filled out from reference TRBV11-2 and TRBJ2-5, the complete variable domain reads EAGVAQSPRYKIIEKRQSVAFWCNPISGHATLYWYQQILGQGPKLLIQFQNNGVVDDSQLPKDRFSAERLKGVDSTLKIQPAKLEDSAVYLCASSQQGAEETQYFGPGTRLLVL.

This clone is a singleton in its sample. The V gene is TRBV7-9, the J gene TRBJ1-2; D gene uncertain. Per the germline V gene, CDR1 is SEHNR and CDR2 is FQNEAQ (reference sequence). Trimming removed 4 bases at V and 8 bases at J, with 11 bases between. This CDR3 region has 12 residues. CDR3 coding DNA: TGTGCCAGCAGCTCAGCATCGGAGGGCTACACCTTC. Its translation: CASSSASEGYTF.

V and J are TRBV7-9 and TRBJ1-2; D is ambiguous. Germline CDR1 and CDR2: SEHNR and FQNEAQ (reference sequence). The V and J ends lost 3 bases and 9 bases respectively, with 8 bases between them. The CDR3 runs to 11 residues. CDR3 nucleotides: TGTGCCAGCAGCTTGGGCGAGAGCTACACCTTC. Encoded protein: CASSLGESYTF.

This clone was seen only a few times. V usage is TRBV6-5 and J usage is TRBJ1-2, with 7 bases lining up with TRBD1. Germline CDR1 is MNHEY and CDR2 is SVGAGI. The V gene end was trimmed by 0 bases and the J gene end by 7 bases; junction bases not matched to a gene: 5. This CDR3 has 14 residues. CDR3 sequence: CASSYSTGLGGYTF. CDR3 coding DNA: TGTGCCAGCAGTTACTCGACAGGGTTGGGTGGCTACACCTTC.

The chain joins TRBV13 to TRBJ1-4; tentatively, D is TRBD1 (5 bases). CDR1 is PRHDT and CDR2 is FYEKMQ in the germline V gene (reference sequence). The CDR3 is 14 residues long. Deletions cut 5 bases from V and 8 bases from J, with 15 bases between. The CDR3 bases are TGTGCCAGCAGCCCCCGGGGGGTGGAGGAAAAACTGTTTTTT. The encoded protein is CASSPRGVEEKLFF.

The J gene is TRBJ2-1, the V gene TRBV7-7; 8 positions agree with TRBD2. V shed 1 base and J 7 bases; nucleotides not matched to a gene: 6. Per germline, CDR1 SSHAT and CDR2 FNYEAQ (reference sequence). This CDR3 contains 15 residues. The CDR3 loop reads CASSLGTSPANEQFF. In nucleotides, the CDR3 is TGTGCCAGCAGCTTAGGGACTAGCCCCGCGAATGAGCAGTTCTTC.

This clone appeared a single time. CDR3 amino acids: CASSLAGDEQFF. The DNA for the CDR3 is TGTGCCAGCAGTTTAGCAGGAGACGAGCAGTTCTTC. V gene TRBV27 combines with J gene TRBJ2-1; D remains unclear. CDR1 MNHEY and CDR2 SMNVEV come from the germline V gene (reference sequence). This CDR3 region has 12 residues. V gave up 2 bases and J gave up 10 bases, with 9 bases separating them.

This chain uses TRBV18 with TRBJ2-7; D might be TRBD1 (6 bases). V dropped 3 bases and J dropped 2 bases, with 8 bases sitting between them. CDR1 and CDR2 from the germline V gene are KGHSH and LQKENI. This CDR3 has 13 residues. CDR3 in amino acids: CASSPRQAYEQYF. The CDR3 DNA is TGTGCCAGCTCACCCCGACAGGCCTACGAGCAGTACTTC. The variable domain in full, with the rest retrieved from reference TRBV18 and TRBJ2-7, is NAGVMQNPRHLVRRRGQEARLRCSPMKGHSHVYWYRQLPEEGLKFMVYLQKENIIDESGMPKERFSAEFPKEGPSILRIQQVVRGDSAAYFCASSPRQAYEQYFGPGTRLTVT.

The chain couples TRBV6-5 to TRBJ2-1; D is uncertain. There are 13 residues in the CDR3. CDR1 is MNHEY and CDR2 is SVGAGI in the germline V gene. V dropped 7 bases and J dropped 10 bases, with 17 bases sitting between them. The CDR3 sequence: CASKGSALVEQFF. The DNA for the CDR3 is TGTGCCAGCAAAGGCAGCGCGTTGGTGGAGCAGTTCTTC.

This rearrangement joins TRBV2 to TRBJ2-2, with D perhaps assigned TRBD1 or TRBD2 (6 bases each). This CDR3 has 17 residues. V shed 2 bases and J shed 2 bases, with 15 bases lying between them. CDR1 SNHLY and CDR2 FYNNEI come from the germline V gene. Here the CDR3 reads CASSERGGFGNTGELFF. CDR3 nucleotides: TGTGCCAGCAGTGAACGAGGGGGGTTTGGCAACACCGGGGAGCTGTTTTTT. Full variable domain (remainder filled in from reference TRBV2 and TRBJ2-2): EPEVTQTPSHQVTQMGQEVILRCVPISNHLYFYWYRQILGQKVEFLVSFYNNEISEKSEIFDDQFSVERPDGSNFTLKIRSTKLEDSAMYFCASSERGGFGNTGELFFGEGSRLTVL.